This T cell receptor beta chain is drawn from a study of T-cell memory formation after mild COVID-19. Broader study findings: Unconfirmed was the SARS-CoV-2 specificity of second-wave clones that peaked on day 37. Clones that contracted from day 15 to 85 were balanced CD4/CD8, while later expanders leaned CD4+.

Details on this clonotype: Its target is not known.

With constant-segment primers, 5'RACE yielded cDNA libraries of TCR alpha and TCR beta that carried sample barcodes and UMIs. TCRdb re-derived calls from the 5' RACE reads in MiXCR, one entry per CDR3 protein. This table has some 290,000 distinct CDR3 sequences, roughly 15% appearing once. The CDR3 spans 14 residues. CDR1 and CDR2 from the germline V gene are MNHEY and SVGEGT. Trimming took 8 bases from V and 6 from J, leaving 17 bases between them. The specimen sequenced was PBMCs or a T cell subset sorted from them (not recorded which). The chain joins TRBV6-2 or TRBV6-3 to TRBJ2-1; D is possibly TRBD1 or TRBD2 (5 bases each). The sequence was obtained from a man between 18 and 35 years old who had mild COVID-19 (a few samples of this study predate the infection). Cell type and time point are not known. The CDR3, as DNA: TGTGCCAGCTGGCCGGGACCCCCACGCAATGAGCAGTTCTTC. It encodes CASWPGPPRNEQFF.